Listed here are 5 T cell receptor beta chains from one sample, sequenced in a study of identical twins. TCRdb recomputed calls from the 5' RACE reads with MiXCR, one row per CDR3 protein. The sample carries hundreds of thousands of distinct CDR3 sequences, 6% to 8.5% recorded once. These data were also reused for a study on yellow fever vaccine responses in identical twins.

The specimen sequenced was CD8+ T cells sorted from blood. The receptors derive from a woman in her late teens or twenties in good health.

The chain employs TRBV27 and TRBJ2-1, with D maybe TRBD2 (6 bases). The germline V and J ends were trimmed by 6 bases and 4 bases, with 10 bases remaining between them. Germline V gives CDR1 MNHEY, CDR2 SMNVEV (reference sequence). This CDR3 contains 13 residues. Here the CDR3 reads CASRRGNYNEQFF. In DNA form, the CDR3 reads TGTGCCAGCAGGCGGGGTAATTACAATGAGCAGTTCTTC.

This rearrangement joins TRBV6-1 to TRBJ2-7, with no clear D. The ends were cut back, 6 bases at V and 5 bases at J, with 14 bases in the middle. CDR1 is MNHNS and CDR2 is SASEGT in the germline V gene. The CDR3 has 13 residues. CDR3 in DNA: TGTGCCAGCAGCTGGACCCAGCGCAACGAGCAGTACTTC. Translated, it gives CASSWTQRNEQYF.

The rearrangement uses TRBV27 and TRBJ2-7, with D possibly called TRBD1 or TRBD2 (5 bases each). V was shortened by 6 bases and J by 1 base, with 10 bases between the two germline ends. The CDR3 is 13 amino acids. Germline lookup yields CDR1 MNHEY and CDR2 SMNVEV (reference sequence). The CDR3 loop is CASRAWGSYEQYV. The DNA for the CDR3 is TGTGCCAGCAGAGCCTGGGGGTCCTACGAGCAGTACGTC.

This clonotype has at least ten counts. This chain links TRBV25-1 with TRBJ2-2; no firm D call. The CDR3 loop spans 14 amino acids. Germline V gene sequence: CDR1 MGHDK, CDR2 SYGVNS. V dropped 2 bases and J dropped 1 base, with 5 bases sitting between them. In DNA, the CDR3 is TGTGCCAGCAGTGAAGTCGAGAACACCGGGGAGCTGTTTTTT. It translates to CASSEVENTGELFF.

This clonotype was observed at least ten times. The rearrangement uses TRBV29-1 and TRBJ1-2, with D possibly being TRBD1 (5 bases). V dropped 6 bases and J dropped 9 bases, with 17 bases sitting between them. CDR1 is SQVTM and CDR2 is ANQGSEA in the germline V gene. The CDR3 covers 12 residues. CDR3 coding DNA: TGCAGCGTCCCCCAGGGCGCGAAAAGCTACACCTTC. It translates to CSVPQGAKSYTF.